Below, 23 T cell receptor beta chains from the same sample are listed, as sequenced in a study of response to subunit inactivated influenza vaccine. TCRdb independently ran MiXCR on the RT-PCR reads; one entry per CDR3 protein. Of around 580,000 distinct CDR3 sequences in the sample, 10% to 15% were seen once. Source: PBMCs from blood, taken on the day of vaccination. Receptor source: a man in his fifties who received an inactivated influenza vaccine.

The chain employs TRBV30 and TRBJ2-2; TRBD2 aligns across 11 bases. V shed 4 bases, J shed 5 bases, and the junction held 6 bases outside the gene matches. In germline, CDR1 is GTSNPN, CDR2 SVGIG (reference sequence). This CDR3 contains 15 residues. Written as DNA, the CDR3 is TGTGCCTGGATATTTAGCGGGGGGGCAACCGGGGAGCTGTTTTTT. Its translation is CAWIFSGGATGELFF.

This chain joins TRBV4-3 and TRBJ2-3; 8 nucleotides agree with TRBD2. The CDR3 runs 17 residues. Unmatched junction bases numbered 10, after V lost 0 bases and J lost 5 bases. Germline V gene lookup returns CDR1 LGHNA and CDR2 YSLEER. The CDR3, as DNA: TGCGCCAGCAGCCAAGATGCAGCGGGGGCCGGGGGAGATACGCAGTATTTT. Its translation: CASSQDAAGAGGDTQYF.

This clonotype was counted only a few times. This chain joins TRBV5-1 and TRBJ2-5, with 9 bases lining up with TRBD2. Germline V gene data show CDR1 as SGHRS and CDR2 as YFSETQ. The CDR3 runs to 17 residues. Losses at the gene ends were 3 bases for V and 2 bases for J; bases not matched to a gene: 11. The CDR3 sequence: CASSSGPRLAAQETQYF. As DNA, the CDR3 is TGCGCCAGCAGCTCGGGACCCAGACTAGCGGCGCAAGAGACCCAGTACTTC.

This clonotype was counted a few times. The chain combines TRBV28 with TRBJ1-6; 7 positions match TRBD1. The germline CDR1 and CDR2 sequences are MDHEN and SYDVKM. The CDR3 spans 13 residues. The V segment lost 6 bases and the J segment 8 bases; nucleotides outside the gene matches: 4. CDR3 in amino acids: CASSRDRDSPLHF. The CDR3 bases are TGTGCCAGCAGCCGGGACAGAGATTCACCCCTCCACTTT.

The chain is built from TRBV6-5 and TRBJ2-5; 7 nucleotides match TRBD2. V trimming: 5 bases; J trimming: 5 bases; junction bases outside the gene matches: 17. CDR1 is MNHEY and CDR2 is SVGAGI in the germline V gene. This CDR3 spans 17 amino acids. This CDR3 reads CASSHASFVGGTETQYF. The CDR3 nucleotides read TGTGCCAGCAGTCACGCCAGTTTCGTGGGGGGGACGGAGACCCAGTACTTC.

This clonotype has more than one count but fewer than ten. The rearrangement links TRBV6-2 or TRBV6-3 to TRBJ2-2, with 10 bases fitting TRBD2. V gave up 2 bases and J gave up 7 bases; unmatched junction bases: 10. This CDR3 spans 17 amino acids. From germline, CDR1 is MNHEY and CDR2 SVGEGT. The CDR3 loop is CASSYGGLAFGVGELFF. Here the CDR3 DNA reads TGTGCCAGCAGTTACGGGGGACTAGCGTTTGGGGTCGGGGAGCTGTTTTTT.

The chain carries TRBV2 and TRBJ2-1, with D perhaps matching TRBD1 or TRBD2 (5 bases each). Germline V gene data show CDR1 as SNHLY and CDR2 as FYNNEI. V lost 8 bases to trimming and J lost 5 bases, with 10 bases between them. The CDR3 length is 12 residues. The CDR3 reads CASGDGHNEQFF. As DNA, the CDR3 is TGTGCCAGCGGGGACGGACACAATGAGCAGTTCTTC.

V usage is TRBV28 and J usage is TRBJ1-5, with D perhaps matching TRBD1 (6 bases). The CDR3 is made up of 15 amino acids. Germline V gene data show CDR1 as MDHEN and CDR2 as SYDVKM. Trimming pared 5 bases from V and 3 bases from J, leaving 14 bases between. This CDR3 reads CASSGGGSYNQPQHF. CDR3 DNA sequence: TGTGCCAGCAGTGGGGGGGGCAGCTACAATCAGCCCCAGCATTTT.

The sample holds a few counts of this clonotype. The gene calls are TRBV5-1 and TRBJ2-5; either TRBD1 or TRBD2 may fit D (6 bases each). This CDR3 is built from 16 residues. Trimming pared 4 bases from V and 5 bases from J, leaving 21 bases between. Germline CDR1 reads SGHRS; CDR2 reads YFSETQ. The CDR3: CASSPPGMGGWETQYF. The CDR3 DNA sequence: TGCGCCAGCAGCCCCCCTGGGATGGGGGGCTGGGAGACCCAGTACTTC. Full variable domain (remainder filled in from reference TRBV5-1 and TRBJ2-5): KAGVTQTPRYLIKTRGQQVTLSCSPISGHRSVSWYQQTPGQGLQFLFEYFSETQRNKGNFPGRFSGRQFSNSRSEMNVSTLELGDSALYLCASSPPGMGGWETQYFGPGTRLLVL.

This clonotype appeared a few times. This chain uses TRBV20-1 with TRBJ2-2, with a possible D match to TRBD2 (5 bases). CDR1 is DFQATT and CDR2 is SNEGSKA in the germline V gene (reference sequence). The V end was cut by 3 bases, the J end by 5 bases, with 16 bases between. The length of the CDR3 is 15 residues. CDR3 bases: TGCAGTGCTAGGGACCCCTGGGAGTCAACCGGGGAGCTGTTTTTT. Encoded protein: CSARDPWESTGELFF.

V and J are TRBV28 and TRBJ2-2; TRBD1 matches 8 bases. The CDR3 contains 17 residues. J lost 1 base, V lost 5 bases, and 9 bases had no gene match. Germline CDR1 reads MDHEN; CDR2 reads SYDVKM. The CDR3 loop is CASSTIRGRGNTGELFF. The CDR3, as DNA: TGTGCCAGCAGTACCATCAGGGGGCGCGGGAACACCGGGGAGCTGTTTTTT.

There are a few counts of this clonotype. V and J are TRBV5-1 and TRBJ2-2; 9 bases fit TRBD1. J was trimmed by 7 bases and V by 5 bases; bases with no gene match: 9. CDR1 and CDR2 from the germline V gene are SGHRS and YFSETQ. CDR3 length: 15 residues. The DNA of the CDR3 is TGCGCCAGCAGGATGGGGGACAGGGCCTACGGGGAGCTGTTTTTT. It translates to CASRMGDRAYGELFF.

In this sample, this clonotype turned up a few times. The rearrangement links TRBV5-1 to TRBJ1-4; 7 bases align to TRBD1. The junction had 8 bases not matched to a gene; V was cut back by 4 bases and J by 5 bases. This CDR3 spans 15 amino acids. Germline assignment: CDR1 SGHRS and CDR2 YFSETQ. The CDR3 sequence: CASSGTGERNEKLFF. The CDR3 DNA reads TGCGCCAGCAGCGGTACAGGGGAGCGCAATGAAAAACTGTTTTTT.

This clonotype was seen a handful of times. This chain uses TRBV6-1 with TRBJ2-3, with D unclear. The CDR3 is 16 amino acids. Deletions cut 6 bases from V and 0 bases from J, with 16 bases between. Germline loops: CDR1 MNHNS, CDR2 SASEGT. The CDR3 reads CASRVSGTISTDTQYF. CDR3 nucleotide sequence: TGTGCCAGCAGAGTGTCGGGTACTATTAGCACAGATACGCAGTATTTT.

This clonotype was observed a single time. The J gene is TRBJ2-1, the V gene TRBV18; TRBD2 is a possible D gene (5 bases). The CDR3 loop spans 13 amino acids. The V gene lost 2 bases and the J gene lost 9 bases, with 11 bases spanning the gap. The germline gives CDR1 KGHSH, CDR2 LQKENI. CDR3 region: CASSPAPGIEQFF. The CDR3 nucleotides read TGTGCCAGCTCACCAGCCCCGGGAATTGAGCAGTTCTTC.

The chain employs TRBV5-5 and TRBJ2-3, with a tentative D call TRBD2 (6 bases). The V gene lost 2 bases and the J gene lost 4 bases, with 23 bases spanning the gap. CDR1 and CDR2 (germline): SGHKS, YYEKEE (reference sequence). The CDR3 spans 18 residues. The CDR3 is CASSFRPGEPSVPDTQYF. In DNA, the CDR3 is TGTGCCAGCAGCTTTAGACCGGGAGAGCCCTCTGTACCAGATACGCAGTATTTT.

This clonotype was observed a few times. V usage is TRBV10-3 and J usage is TRBJ2-1; the D gene is possibly TRBD1 (6 bases). V lost 10 bases and J 3 bases, leaving 16 bases between the germline ends. CDR1 ENHRY and CDR2 SYGVKD come from the germline V gene. The CDR3 sequence is 14 residues long. In DNA, the CDR3 is TGTGCCAGCAATACCGGGACAAACTACAATGAGCAGTTCTTC. It translates to CASNTGTNYNEQFF.

This chain joins TRBV28 and TRBJ2-5; weak D call: TRBD1 (6 bases). The CDR3 loop spans 14 amino acids. Germline-derived CDR1 and CDR2 are MDHEN and SYDVKM. Trimming removed 6 bases at V and 7 bases at J, with 18 bases between. The CDR3 loop is CASRRTAAVGTQYF. CDR3 sequence (DNA): TGTGCCAGCAGACGGACAGCAGCCGTGGGGACCCAGTACTTC.

The table lists this clonotype with many counts. This rearrangement joins TRBV7-9 to TRBJ2-5; no definite D call. Trimming removed 0 bases from V and 1 base from J, with 6 bases in between. Germline loops: CDR1 SEHNR, CDR2 FQNEAQ (reference sequence). This CDR3 is built from 14 residues. This CDR3 reads CASSLAESQETQYF. CDR3 nucleotide sequence: TGTGCCAGCAGCTTAGCAGAGTCCCAAGAGACCCAGTACTTC. The variable domain in full, completed from reference TRBV7-9 and TRBJ2-5, reads DTGVSQNPRHKITKRGQNVTFRCDPISEHNRLYWYRQTLGQGPEFLTYFQNEAQLEKSRLLSDRFSAERPKGSFSTLEIQRTEQGDSAMYLCASSLAESQETQYFGPGTRLLVL.

This clonotype was found a few times. The rearrangement joins TRBV2 to TRBJ2-7, with a weak D call TRBD1 (6 bases). Trimming stripped 7 bases from V and 4 bases from J, with 20 bases between. Germline values: CDR1 SNHLY, CDR2 FYNNEI. The CDR3 contains 15 residues. The CDR3 protein is CASKVDGSQGYEQYF. In DNA, the CDR3 is TGTGCCAGCAAGGTGGACGGGTCCCAGGGGTACGAGCAGTACTTC.

V and J are TRBV29-1 and TRBJ2-5; TRBD2 agrees at 12 bases. The V gene end was trimmed by 3 bases and the J gene end by 5 bases; junction bases not matched to a gene: 7. Germline assignment: CDR1 SQVTM and CDR2 ANQGSEA. CDR3 length: 15 residues. CDR3 loop: CSVDGTSGRLETQYF. The CDR3 DNA follows: TGCAGCGTTGATGGAACTAGCGGGAGGTTGGAGACCCAGTACTTC.

This chain links TRBV20-1 with TRBJ2-7; TRBD2 might be the D (6 bases). Germline V lookup: CDR1 DFQATT, CDR2 SNEGSKA (reference sequence). The CDR3 length is 14 residues. Trimming removed 5 bases at V and 1 base at J, with 15 bases between. DNA for the CDR3: TGCAGTGCTCCGGGAGTACTCAAATCCTACGAGCAGTACTTC. It translates to CSAPGVLKSYEQYF.

This clonotype has ten or more counts. The chain uses TRBV20-1 and TRBJ2-1, with 8 bases lining up with TRBD1. The CDR3 extends over 14 amino acids. V shed 3 bases, J shed 5 bases, and the junction held 6 bases outside the gene matches. The germline gives CDR1 DFQATT, CDR2 SNEGSKA (reference sequence). The CDR3 coding sequence is TGCAGTGCTAGGGCAGGGGGCGCCCACAATGAGCAGTTCTTC. This translates into CSARAGGAHNEQFF.